This paragraph covers one T cell receptor beta chain sequence. This record comes from a study of Ad26.COV2.S vaccination and SARS-CoV-2 variants. Stated treatment: around 19 received Ad26.COV2.S at low or high dose, single or two shots; 5 received placebo; per-sample allocation not given. Sampling was done on day 63 after the first vaccine or placebo injection. CDR3 length: 15 amino acids. CDR1 and CDR2 from the germline V gene are MNHEY and SVGEGT. V was cut by 4 bases and J by 4 bases, with 14 bases left in between. The data were produced by immunoSEQ multiplex PCR, yet TCRdb's version contains in-frame clones alone and is incomplete. The sample has 350,000 to 600,000 clones, 70% to 90% seen once.

Material: peripheral blood, obtained in a trial of Ad26.COV2.S vaccine versus placebo. This rearrangement joins TRBV6-2 or TRBV6-3 to TRBJ1-3, with unresolved D. The TCR was taken from a person between 18 and 59 years old who received the Ad26.COV2.S COVID-19 vaccine or a placebo. The CDR3 reads CASSLTRNEGNTIYF. CDR3 nucleotides: TGTGCCAGCAGTTTGACAAGGAATGAGGGAAACACCATATATTTT.